The 13 T cell receptor beta chains below come from one sample, sequenced in a study of sequential checkpoint blockade in melanoma. Measured with immunoSEQ multiplex PCR; TCRdb has only the in-frame clones, and not every one. The sample lists approximately 20,000 clones; 45% to 65% were seen once. The treatment: randomized to nivolumab then ipilimumab (arm A) or the reverse (arm B). Material: CD8+ T cells sorted from blood (inferred from file names), obtained from a patient given nivolumab and ipilimumab in sequence. These TCRs come from a human donor with melanoma.

The V gene is TRBV7-9, the J gene TRBJ2-7, with D hard to call. Germline assignment: CDR1 SEHNR and CDR2 FQNEAQ (reference sequence). V lost 1 base, J lost 7 bases, and 11 bases lay in between. The CDR3 is made up of 13 amino acids. Written as DNA, the CDR3 is TGTGCCAGCAGCTTAGGTCCCCTGTTAGAGCAGTACTTC. Translating it yields CASSLGPLLEQYF.

The chain uses TRBV13 and TRBJ2-3; TRBD2 might be the D (7 bases). The CDR3 is 18 residues long. Germline loops: CDR1 PRHDT, CDR2 FYEKMQ (reference sequence). V was trimmed by 0 bases and J by 2 bases, leaving 18 bases between them. The CDR3 here is CASSLGRGAGEDTDTQYF. DNA for the CDR3: TGTGCCAGCAGCTTAGGCCGGGGGGCGGGGGAAGACACAGATACGCAGTATTTT.

This chain links TRBV7-8 with TRBJ2-2; the match to TRBD2 covers 11 bases. Germline trimming cut 6 bases from V and 3 bases from J; bases unmatched to any gene: 6. This CDR3 has 16 residues. The germline gives CDR1 SGHVS, CDR2 FQNEAQ. Here the CDR3 reads CASRALAGAYTGELFF. CDR3 bases: TGTGCCAGCAGAGCACTAGCGGGGGCTTACACCGGGGAGCTGTTTTTT.

V is TRBV7-6 and J is TRBJ1-3; D gene unclear. The CDR3 has 16 residues. The V gene lost 5 bases and the J gene lost 0 bases, with 14 bases spanning the gap. Germline-derived CDR1 and CDR2 are SGHVS and FNYEAQ. The CDR3 spells CASSEGPGFSGNTIYF. The CDR3 DNA reads TGTGCCAGCAGCGAAGGCCCGGGTTTCTCTGGAAACACCATATATTTT.

This clone was found a few times. Here the CDR3 reads CASSTGGDGYTF. The CDR3 DNA reads TGTGCCAGCAGTACAGGGGGAGATGGCTACACCTTC. The rearrangement joins TRBV6-4 to TRBJ1-2; 8 bases are a match to TRBD1. Germline V gives CDR1 MRHNA, CDR2 SNTAGT. The CDR3 runs 12 residues. V gave up 5 bases and J gave up 6 bases; unmatched junction bases: 2.

V and J are TRBV5-6 and TRBJ2-2; D perhaps matches TRBD1 (5 bases). Trimming took 3 bases from V and 0 from J, leaving 9 bases between them. Germline lookup yields CDR1 SGHDT and CDR2 YYEEEE. The CDR3 length is 15 residues. The CDR3 region is CASSWRQTNTGELFF. The CDR3, as DNA: TGTGCCAGCAGCTGGCGACAGACGAACACCGGGGAGCTGTTTTTT.

V gene TRBV28 combines with J gene TRBJ2-5; 7 bases are shared with TRBD2. J gave up 3 bases and V 6 bases, and 10 bases lay outside the gene matches. This CDR3 has 15 residues. The germline CDR1 and CDR2 sequences are MDHEN and SYDVKM. CDR3 in amino acids: CASSPKAGHKETQYF. In DNA, the CDR3 is TGTGCCAGCAGCCCCAAAGCGGGGCATAAAGAGACCCAGTACTTC.

V usage is TRBV4-2 and J usage is TRBJ2-5, with D tentatively TRBD1 (6 bases). The CDR3 has 15 amino acids. Germline values: CDR1 LGHNA, CDR2 YNFKEQ. Trimming shortened V by 2 bases and J by 5 bases, and 15 bases separated the two germline ends. The CDR3 DNA follows: TGTGCCAGCAGCCAACGAGCAGGGGCCCGGGAGACCCAGTACTTC. This encodes CASSQRAGARETQYF.

V gene TRBV6-5 combines with J gene TRBJ2-1; 8 bases agree with TRBD1. The CDR3 consists of 15 residues. From germline, CDR1 is MNHEY and CDR2 SVGAGI. V gave up 2 bases and J gave up 4 bases; unmatched junction bases: 4. Written as DNA, the CDR3 is TGTGCCAGCAGTTACGGGAGGACAGGGTACAATGAGCAGTTCTTC. Its translation is CASSYGRTGYNEQFF.

The J gene is TRBJ2-1, the V gene TRBV9; 14 nucleotides line up with TRBD2. CDR1 and CDR2 from the germline V gene are SGDLS and YYNGEE. This CDR3 spans 18 amino acids. The trim removed 0 bases at V and 0 bases at J, leaving 2 bases unmatched. CDR3 sequence reads: CASSVEGTSGGSYNEQFF. Written as DNA, the CDR3 is TGTGCCAGCAGCGTAGAGGGGACTAGCGGGGGCTCCTACAATGAGCAGTTCTTC.

V usage is TRBV6-6 and J usage is TRBJ1-1; D is uncertain. This CDR3 has 14 amino acids. V was clipped by 2 bases and J by 0 bases, with 7 bases between them. The germline V gene has CDR1 MNHNY and CDR2 SVGAGI (reference sequence). The CDR3 DNA sequence: TGTGCCAGCAGTTACCTGGGCATGAACACTGAAGCTTTCTTT. Protein product: CASSYLGMNTEAFF.

The chain links TRBV5-1 to TRBJ1-1; 7 nucleotides match TRBD1. CDR3 length equals 15 residues. Germline trimming cut 4 bases from V and 0 bases from J; bases unmatched to any gene: 6. Germline CDR1 reads SGHRS; CDR2 reads YFSETQ. This CDR3 is CASSPWTGMNTEAFF. CDR3 nucleotides: TGCGCCAGCAGCCCTTGGACAGGTATGAACACTGAAGCTTTCTTT.

This clone is a singleton in its sample. The V call is TRBV4-1, the J call TRBJ1-4, with D possibly matching TRBD1 (6 bases). Germline-derived CDR1 and CDR2 are MGHRA and YSYEKL. This CDR3 spans 13 amino acids. The ends were cut back, 3 bases at V and 8 bases at J, with 10 bases in the middle. CDR3 DNA sequence: TGCGCCAGCAGCCACAGGGGAGGGGAAAAACTGTTTTTT. Translated: CASSHRGGEKLFF.